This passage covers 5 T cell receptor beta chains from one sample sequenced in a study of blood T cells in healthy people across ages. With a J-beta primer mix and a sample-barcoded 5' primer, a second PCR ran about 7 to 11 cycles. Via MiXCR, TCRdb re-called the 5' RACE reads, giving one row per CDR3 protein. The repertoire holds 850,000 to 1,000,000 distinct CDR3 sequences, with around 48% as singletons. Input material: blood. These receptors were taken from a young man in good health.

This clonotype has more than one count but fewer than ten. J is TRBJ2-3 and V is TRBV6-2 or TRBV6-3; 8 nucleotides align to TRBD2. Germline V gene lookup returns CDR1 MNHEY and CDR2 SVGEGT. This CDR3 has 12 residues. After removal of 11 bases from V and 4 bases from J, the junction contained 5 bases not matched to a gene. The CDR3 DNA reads TGTGCCGCCCGGACTAGCTCAGATACGCAGTATTTT. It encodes CAARTSSDTQYF.

This CDR3 reads CASSSAEGTDGYTF. As DNA, the CDR3 is TGTGCCAGCAGCTCGGCGGAGGGGACAGATGGCTACACCTTC. The chain carries TRBV5-5 and TRBJ1-2; 7 bases are shared with TRBD1. Germline CDR1 reads SGHKS; CDR2 reads YYEKEE (reference sequence). CDR3 length equals 14 residues. Trimming removed 3 bases from V and 6 bases from J; junction bases left unmatched: 8.

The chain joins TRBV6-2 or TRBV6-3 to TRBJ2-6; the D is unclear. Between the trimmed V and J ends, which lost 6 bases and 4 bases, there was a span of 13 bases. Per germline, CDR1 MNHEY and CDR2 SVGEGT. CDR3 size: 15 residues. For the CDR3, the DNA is TGTGCCAGCAGACGCGTGGGCGACGGGGCCAACGTCCTGACTTTC. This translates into CASRRVGDGANVLTF.

The CDR3 DNA is TGTGCCAGCAGCTTACCCCCCACGGGACGAGGAAGAGAGACCCAGTACTTC. Translated: CASSLPPTGRGRETQYF. The chain joins TRBV11-1 to TRBJ2-5; D may be TRBD1 or TRBD2 (5 bases each). This CDR3 contains 17 residues. From germline, CDR1 is SGHAT and CDR2 FQDESV (reference sequence). V gave up 2 bases and J gave up 4 bases, with 20 bases separating them.

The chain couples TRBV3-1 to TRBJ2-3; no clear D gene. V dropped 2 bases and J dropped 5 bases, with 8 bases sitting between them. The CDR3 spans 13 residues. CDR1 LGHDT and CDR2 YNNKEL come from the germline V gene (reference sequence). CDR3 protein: CASSQRRQDTQYF. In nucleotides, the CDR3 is TGTGCCAGCAGCCAACGTCGCCAAGATACGCAGTATTTT.